This T cell receptor (beta chain) was sequenced in a study of HIV-infected children after antiretroviral therapy interruption. Ten or more counts support this clonotype. Its target is not known. The treatment is: PENTA 11 planned treatment interruption arm or continuous ART arm. CDR3 length: 16 amino acids. V dropped 0 bases and J dropped 12 bases, with 18 bases sitting between them. Germline CDR1 and CDR2: LGHDT and YNNKEL (reference sequence). Broader study findings: By the end of treatment interruption, naive CD4+ clonality (Gini) increased. Some non-naive CD45RA+ T cells might be present among sorted naive cells. Naive CD4+ CDR3 sharing between time points fell after interruption began.

A 3' RACE protocol on RNA, with unique molecular identifiers, produced the TCR library. TCRdb passed the 3' RACE reads through MiXCR, listing each CDR3 protein once. The table lists over 15,000 distinct CDR3 sequences, around 3.7% of them singletons. This clonotype originated in a child under 18 with HIV. Sequences were derived from CD45RA+ CD4+ T cells from PBMCs, sampled from a donor given antiretroviral therapy, either interrupted or continuous. Regarding subset: naive CD4+ CD45RA+ CD45RO- T cells. The chain recombines TRBV3-1 with TRBJ2-6; tentatively, D is TRBD1 (6 bases). CDR3 amino acids: CASSQDRGFPLCVLTF. The CDR3 DNA sequence: TGTGCCAGCAGCCAAGATAGGGGGTTCCCCCTTTGCGTCCTGACTTTC.